The 9 T cell receptor beta chains below come from one sample, sequenced in a study of blood T cell repertoires in COVID-19. The repertoire was sequenced with immunoSEQ multiplex PCR; TCRdb's copy has only in-frame clones and lacks some. Of 150,000 to 200,000 clones in the sample, around 85% were seen once. The sample consisted of peripheral blood. These receptors all stem from a human donor with acute or convalescent COVID-19. The donor label of this sample is uncertain.

The chain recombines TRBV18 with TRBJ1-2; D gene uncertain. The CDR3 length is 13 residues. Trimming removed 6 bases from V and 0 bases from J, with 8 bases in between. Germline V gene lookup returns CDR1 KGHSH and CDR2 LQKENI. In DNA, the CDR3 is TGTGCCAGCTCGGCGAGGGCTAACTATGGCTACACCTTC. This encodes CASSARANYGYTF.

This clone was picked up one time. The genes are TRBV4-2 and TRBJ2-2, with D perhaps matching TRBD2 (5 bases). The CDR3 contains 17 residues. The V gene's germline CDR1 is LGHNA and CDR2 YNFKEQ. Trimming stripped 4 bases from V and 0 bases from J, with 15 bases between. CDR3 residues: CASSRGGSGTNTGELFF. The CDR3 DNA reads as TGTGCCAGCAGCCGAGGAGGTTCCGGAACGAACACCGGGGAGCTGTTTTTT.

The chain joins TRBV6-5 to TRBJ1-5; D gene unclear. V dropped 2 bases and J dropped 0 bases, with 8 bases sitting between them. Germline V CDR1 and CDR2: MNHEY, SVGAGI. The CDR3 consists of 15 residues. The CDR3 DNA reads as TGTGCCAGCAGTTACGGGTCAGGTAGCAATCAGCCCCAGCATTTT. This encodes CASSYGSGSNQPQHF.

This chain's CDR3 is CASSQDDREDNYGYTF. CDR3 coding DNA: TGCGCCAGCAGCCAAGATGACAGAGAAGATAACTATGGCTACACCTTC. The V call is TRBV4-3, the J call TRBJ1-2; D perhaps matches TRBD1 (5 bases). V dropped 0 bases and J dropped 1 base, with 12 bases sitting between them. The CDR3 is 16 amino acids. The germline CDR1 and CDR2 sequences are LGHNA and YSLEER.

The chain joins TRBV3-1 (or the pseudogene TRBV3-2) to TRBJ2-7; 9 nucleotides line up with TRBD2. CDR1 LGHDT and CDR2 YNNKEL come from the germline V gene (reference sequence). The V and J ends lost 4 bases and 0 bases, in that order; junction bases with no gene match: 4. The CDR3 is 15 residues long. The CDR3: CASSRGLAISYEQYF. As DNA, the CDR3 is TGTGCCAGCAGCCGGGGACTAGCTATCTCCTACGAGCAGTACTTC.

The V gene is TRBV9, the J gene TRBJ1-2, with 10 bases identical to TRBD1. CDR3 size: 15 residues. The J segment lost 4 bases and the V segment lost 6 bases, leaving 9 bases of the junction unmatched. CDR1 and CDR2 (germline): SGDLS, YYNGEE. The CDR3 DNA reads TGTGCCAGCACGGTGACAGGGGGCGAAGGCTATGGCTACACCTTC. Amino acids: CASTVTGGEGYGYTF. The whole variable domain, remainder taken from reference TRBV9 and TRBJ1-2, is DSGVTQTPKHLITATGQRVTLRCSPRSGDLSVYWYQQSLDQGLQFLIQYYNGEERAKGNILERFSAQQFPDLHSELNLSSLELGDSALYFCASTVTGGEGYGYTFGSGTRLTVV.

The chain recombines TRBV11-3 with TRBJ2-7, with 8 bases identical to TRBD1. Trimming cost V 3 bases and J 0 bases; bases outside gene matches: 4. The CDR3 runs to 15 residues. Germline assignment: CDR1 SGHNT and CDR2 YENEEA. The CDR3, as DNA: TGTGCCAGCAGCTTCAGGCAGGGGGCCTCCTACGAGCAGTACTTC. Translating gives CASSFRQGASYEQYF. Combining the CDR3 with reference TRBV11-3 and TRBJ2-7 gives the whole variable domain EAGVVQSPRYKIIEKKQPVAFWCNPISGHNTLYWYLQNLGQGPELLIRYENEEAVDDSQLPKDRFSAERLKGVDSTLKIQPAELGDSAVYLCASSFRQGASYEQYFGPGTRLTVT.

The V and J genes are TRBV10-2 and TRBJ2-5; TRBD1 agrees at 7 bases. The J segment lost 2 bases and the V segment lost 4 bases, leaving 1 base of the junction unmatched. CDR1 is WSHSY, CDR2 SAAADI, per germline. The CDR3 sequence is 13 residues long. The CDR3 region is CASSGDRQETQYF. The CDR3 nucleotides are TGCGCCAGCAGTGGGGACAGACAAGAGACCCAGTACTTC.

This rearrangement joins TRBV5-5 to TRBJ2-3; 13 nucleotides line up with TRBD2. The length of the CDR3 is 20 residues. J gave up 4 bases and V 3 bases, and 17 bases lay outside the gene matches. Germline V CDR1 and CDR2: SGHKS, YYEKEE (reference sequence). This CDR3 is CASSSSGLAGDLRESDTQYF. CDR3 bases: TGTGCCAGCAGCTCGTCCGGACTAGCGGGGGACCTCAGAGAGTCAGATACGCAGTATTTT.